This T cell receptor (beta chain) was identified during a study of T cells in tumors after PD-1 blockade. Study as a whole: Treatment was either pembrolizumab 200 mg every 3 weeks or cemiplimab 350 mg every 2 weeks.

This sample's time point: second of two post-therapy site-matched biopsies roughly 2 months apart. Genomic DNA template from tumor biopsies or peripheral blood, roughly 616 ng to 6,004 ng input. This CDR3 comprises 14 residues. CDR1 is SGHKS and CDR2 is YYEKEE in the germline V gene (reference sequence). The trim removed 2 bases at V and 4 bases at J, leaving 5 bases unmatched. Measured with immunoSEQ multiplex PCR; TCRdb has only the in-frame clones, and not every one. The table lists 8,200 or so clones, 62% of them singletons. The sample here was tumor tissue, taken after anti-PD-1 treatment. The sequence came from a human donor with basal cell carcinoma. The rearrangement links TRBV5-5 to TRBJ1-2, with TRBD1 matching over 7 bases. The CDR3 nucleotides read TGTGCCAGCAGCTTAGGGACAGCTTCCTATGGCTACACCTTC. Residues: CASSLGTASYGYTF. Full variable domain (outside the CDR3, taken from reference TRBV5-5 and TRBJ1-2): DAGVTQSPTHLIKTRGQQVTLRCSPISGHKSVSWYQQVLGQGPQFIFQYYEKEERGRGNFPDRFSARQFPNYSSELNVNALLLGDSALYLCASSLGTASYGYTFGSGTRLTVV.